The sequence of this TCR beta chain was determined in a study of response to subunit inactivated influenza vaccine. Study conclusions and caveats: Few additional T cells are recruited per seasonal influenza vaccination, authors suggested.

MiXCR was run by TCRdb on the RT-PCR reads, yielding one entry per CDR3 protein. The data show approximately 500,000 distinct CDR3 sequences, around a quarter seen once. With regard to this clonotype: Its antigen is not known.

The CDR3 is 13 amino acids. Germline assignment: CDR1 SGHRS and CDR2 YFSETQ. V lost 6 bases and J lost 1, with 10 bases in between. The sample also formed part of further work on T cells expressing NK-cell markers. That paper notes: The authors made TCR beta cDNA libraries by 5'RACE template switching. This switching added a universal primer site and UMIs. In sorted CD3+CD56+NKG2C+, CD3+CD56+NKG2C- and CD3+CD56-NKG2C+ T cells, TCR beta repertoires were obtained.

The source of this sequence is a man aged 45-65 years who received an inactivated influenza vaccine. Sequenced here: CD4+ T cells sorted from PBMCs, sampled 12 days after vaccination. The chain couples TRBV5-1 to TRBJ1-1; D is uncertain. CDR3 residues: CASTPPGNTEAFF. CDR3 nucleotides: TGCGCCAGCACCCCTCCAGGGAACACTGAAGCTTTCTTT.